This passage covers 21 T cell receptor beta chains from one sample sequenced in a study of metastatic and nonmetastatic thyroid tumors. Each patient went into thyroid surgery without having received any treatment. MiXCR re-clonotyped the PCR reads for TCRdb. The sample consists of under 55,000 clones, around a sixth of them appearing once. Sequenced input: blood. These receptor sequences come from a female donor with papillary thyroid cancer or a benign thyroid nodule (not recorded which). Some clones in this sample may be carry-over from other donors' samples.

Ten or more counts support this clone. The chain recombines TRBV4-2 with TRBJ2-7; D could derive from TRBD1 or TRBD2 (7 bases each). Trimming left V 0 bases short and J 2 bases short, with 14 bases between. Germline assignment: CDR1 LGHNA and CDR2 YNFKEQ. The CDR3 contains 16 residues. The CDR3 reads CASSQEGGGSTYEQYF. The CDR3 region has the DNA TGTGCCAGCAGCCAAGAAGGGGGCGGGAGTACCTACGAGCAGTACTTC.

Regarding this clone: This could be a read error, since a much larger clone is one nucleotide away. The chain joins TRBV5-5 to TRBJ2-1, with D perhaps TRBD1 (6 bases). Germline V gives CDR1 SGHKS, CDR2 YYEKEE (reference sequence). The CDR3 totals 14 residues. V gave up 1 base and J gave up 5 bases, with 10 bases separating them. The chain's CDR3 is CASSLLEGDNEQFF. Written as DNA, the CDR3 is TGTGCCAGCAGCTTGCTAGAGGGGGACAATGAGCAGTTCTTC.

The chain combines TRBV20-1 with TRBJ2-1, with 10 bases that match TRBD2. The CDR3 is 17 amino acids. V lost 6 bases and J lost 0; bases outside the gene matches: 11. Looked up from germline, CDR1 is DFQATT and CDR2 is SNEGSKA (reference sequence). DNA of the CDR3: TGCAGTGCAGCCGGGACTAGCGCAACTAGCTCCTACAATGAGCAGTTCTTC. It specifies CSAAGTSATSSYNEQFF.

The sample holds many counts of this clone. The gene calls are TRBV27 and TRBJ2-7, with 8 positions matching TRBD1. The germline CDR1 and CDR2 sequences are MNHEY and SMNVEV (reference sequence). The CDR3 contains 15 residues. The J segment lost 0 bases and the V segment lost 4 bases, leaving 5 bases of the junction unmatched. Written as DNA, the CDR3 is TGTGCCAGCAGTTCCCGACAGGGGCCCTCCTACGAGCAGTACTTC. This translates into CASSSRQGPSYEQYF.

Concerning this clone: Germline is not matched at one junction end, which may reflect a read error. This sample includes further DNA sequences coding for the same CDR3. The chain has TRBV7-2 and TRBJ2-7; D may be TRBD1 or TRBD2 (5 bases each). The CDR3 runs to 13 residues. The germline V gene encodes CDR1 SGHTA and CDR2 FQGNSA. The CDR3 coding sequence is TGTGCTAGCAGCTTAGGCCCCAGGGACGGGCTAAACTTC. Its protein product is CASSLGPRDGLNF.

The table lists this clone with many counts. The chain uses TRBV29-1 and TRBJ1-1; D possibly corresponds to TRBD1 (5 bases). Deletions cut 5 bases from V and 1 base from J, with 11 bases between. The length of the CDR3 is 13 residues. The germline CDR1 and CDR2 sequences are SQVTM and ANQGSEA. The CDR3 DNA sequence: TGCAGCGTTTATGACAGAGAGAACACTGAAGCTTTCTTT. This gives the protein CSVYDRENTEAFF.

This clone was detected many times. The rearrangement joins TRBV20-1 to TRBJ1-6; no clear D. Germline loops: CDR1 DFQATT, CDR2 SNEGSKA (reference sequence). V lost 4 bases and J lost 7, with 11 bases in between. This CDR3 contains 13 residues. CDR3 nucleotides: TGCAGTGCTACGGGAACTGGGAATTCACCCCTCCACTTT. Amino acid sequence: CSATGTGNSPLHF.

This clone was recorded at least ten times. This chain joins TRBV24-1 and TRBJ2-7, with 11 bases matching TRBD1. CDR1 and CDR2 from the germline V gene are KGHDR and SFDVKD. This CDR3 has 15 residues. Trimming took 5 bases from V and 2 from J; bases not matched to a gene: 4. The CDR3 sequence: CATSAAGQGAYEQYF. For the CDR3, the DNA is TGTGCCACCAGTGCTGCGGGACAGGGGGCCTACGAGCAGTACTTC.

This clone was counted ten times or more. This chain uses TRBV7-2 with TRBJ1-1, with a weak D call TRBD1 (5 bases). There are 13 residues in the CDR3. Trimming removed 0 bases from V and 10 bases from J, with 12 bases in between. Germline CDR1 and CDR2: SGHTA and FQGNSA. This CDR3 reads CASSLARGGAAFF. The DNA for the CDR3 is TGTGCCAGCAGCTTAGCGCGGGGGGGAGCAGCTTTCTTT.

This clone was observed at least ten times. J is TRBJ2-7 and V is TRBV18; TRBD1 aligns across 8 bases. In germline, CDR1 is KGHSH, CDR2 LQKENI. J gave up 2 bases and V 4 bases, and 13 bases lay outside the gene matches. The CDR3 sequence is 17 residues long. The DNA of the CDR3 is TGTGCCAGCTCACGGGGGACAGGTTCACAAAAGCCCTACGAGCAGTACTTC. Protein sequence: CASSRGTGSQKPYEQYF.

Concerning this clone itself: A much larger clone lies one base from this, so it may be a read error. This chain joins TRBV5-1 and TRBJ2-3, with D possibly being TRBD1 or TRBD2 (5 bases each). Germline V gene lookup returns CDR1 SGHRS and CDR2 YFSETQ. The CDR3 is 13 amino acids. CDR3 nucleotides: TGCGCCAGCAGATTGGGACCCACAGATACACAGTATTTT. Protein product: CASRLGPTDTQYF.

This chain links TRBV6-1 with TRBJ2-7; D gene unclear. V lost 5 bases to trimming and J lost 3 bases, with 11 bases between them. This CDR3 is built from 13 residues. In germline, CDR1 is MNHNS, CDR2 SASEGT. CDR3 amino acids: CASSRAWSYEQYF. In DNA, the CDR3 is TGTGCCAGCAGTAGGGCATGGAGCTACGAGCAGTACTTC.

Notes on this clone: The junction differs from germline at one of its ends, possibly a read error. V is TRBV24-1 and J is TRBJ1-6; TRBD1 might be the D (6 bases). The CDR3 has 15 amino acids. CDR1 and CDR2 from the germline V gene are KGHDR and SFDVKD. The CDR3 reads CATSYLTGGLLPLHF. In DNA, the CDR3 is TGTGCCACCAGTTATTTGACGGGGGGCCTTTTACCCCTCCACTTT.

This clone was seen repeatedly, ten times or more. Mismatch with germline at one junction end may stem from a read error. Other DNA sequences in the same sample also yield this CDR3. The rearrangement joins TRBV3-1 to TRBJ1-1; 7 positions match TRBD1. The length of the CDR3 is 14 residues. Germline values: CDR1 LGHDT, CDR2 YNNKEL (reference sequence). CDR3 sequence: CASSIKTGNTEAFF. CDR3 nucleotides: TGTGCCAGCAGTATTAAGACAGGGAACACTGAAGCCTTCTTT.

The chain couples TRBV6-5 to TRBJ2-7; D gene ambiguous. The V end lost 7 bases, the J end lost 4 bases, and 11 bases lay between the germline ends. Germline assignment: CDR1 MNHEY and CDR2 SVGAGI. The CDR3 covers 12 residues. CDR3 sequence (DNA): TGTGCCAGCATTACCAGTGCATACGAGCAGTACTTC. This sequence encodes CASITSAYEQYF.

The sample holds many counts of this clone. Distinct nucleotide sequences in the sample also encode this CDR3. The genes are TRBV29-1 and TRBJ2-1; 10 bases match TRBD2. Trimming took 7 bases from V and 7 from J; bases not matched to a gene: 10. This CDR3 contains 14 residues. CDR1 and CDR2 (germline): SQVTM, ANQGSEA. CDR3 DNA sequence: TGCAGCGCCGCGTTACTAGCGGGAATTAATGAGCAGTTCTTC. Its translation: CSAALLAGINEQFF.

This clone is categorized as medium-sized. The chain has TRBV6-1 and TRBJ1-3, with D tentatively TRBD1 (6 bases). This CDR3 region has 16 residues. Germline CDR1 MNHNS, CDR2 SASEGT. The V and J ends lost 2 bases and 2 bases respectively, with 13 bases between them. The CDR3 bases are TGTGCCAGCAGTGAACTGGGGGCCCTAACTGGAAACACCATATATTTT. Its protein product is CASSELGALTGNTIYF.

Points on this clone: An end of the junction does not agree with germline; a read error may underlie this. The chain uses TRBV6-2 or TRBV6-3 and TRBJ2-1; 7 bases map to TRBD2. The CDR3 length is 15 residues. From germline, CDR1 is MNHEY and CDR2 SVGEGT. DNA of the CDR3: TGTGCCAGCAGTTACGGGGGGGAGTGTTACAATGATCAGTTCTTC. Its translation: CASSYGGECYNDQFF.

This clone occurred many times. The rearrangement joins TRBV20-1 to TRBJ2-3, with 7 positions matching TRBD2. Looked up from germline, CDR1 is DFQATT and CDR2 is SNEGSKA (reference sequence). This CDR3 is 15 amino acids long. V lost 3 bases, J lost 8 bases, and 14 bases stayed unmatched. The CDR3 DNA follows: TGCAGTGCTAGTGGAGGACTAGTTGGCACTGCTACGCAGTATTTT. Amino acid sequence: CSASGGLVGTATQYF.

This clone was detected ten times or more. This chain links TRBV4-1 with TRBJ1-5; no reliable D call. Germline CDR1 and CDR2: MGHRA and YSYEKL. Trimming stripped 1 base from V and 0 bases from J, with 7 bases between. The CDR3 spans 15 residues. In DNA form, the CDR3 reads TGCGCCAGCAGCCAAGTAGGATATAGCAATCAGCCCCAGCATTTT. Its translation: CASSQVGYSNQPQHF.

This clone has ten or more counts. This sequence joins TRBV30 and TRBJ1-4, with no clear D. Trimming shortened V by 6 bases and J by 4 bases, and 12 bases separated the two germline ends. The CDR3 totals 13 residues. Germline loops: CDR1 GTSNPN, CDR2 SVGIG (reference sequence). CDR3 nucleotide sequence: TGTGCCTGTGGCGGCGGTGGTAATGAAAAACTGTTTTTT. Its translation is CACGGGGNEKLFF.